These T cell receptor beta chains were read from a single sample in a study of CD8 T cells in Susac syndrome. One entry per CDR3 protein results from TCRdb running MiXCR on the immunoSEQ multiplex PCR reads. The data show around 170,000 distinct CDR3 sequences, approximately 95% seen once. The sequenced material came from CD8+ T cells from PBMCs. The receptors here all came from a human donor with Susac syndrome. The CDR3 runs from the conserved cysteine through the conserved F or W.

TRBJ2-5	TRBV7-3	CASSPGTGGQETQYF
TRBJ2-1	TRBV24-1	CATSDPREGRSSYNEQFF
TRBJ1-3	TRBV9	CASSVAPGNTIYF
TRBJ1-5	TRBV12-3/TRBV12-4	CASSRYDAGQPNQPQHF
TRBJ1-4	TRBV30	CAWSGQGGEKLFF
TRBJ2-7	TRBV15	CATSRDGVSSYEQYF
TRBJ1-1	TRBV19	CASKDNTEAFF
TRBJ2-7	TRBV3-1	CASSQDPADEQYF
TRBJ1-5	TRBV19	CASSPGGFQPQHF
TRBJ2-7	TRBV29-1	CSADPGTGVDEQYF
TRBJ2-1	TRBV30	CAWSIQDNEQFF
TRBJ2-2	TRBV9	CASSVRDGKNTGELFF
TRBJ1-2	TRBV5-1	CASSLAGHGYTF
TRBJ2-3	TRBV9	CASSVGQDSTDTQYF
TRBJ2-2	TRBV6-5	CASRVGQGKTGELFF
TRBJ2-5	TRBV6-2/TRBV6-3	CASTHAGQAYQETQYF
TRBJ2-7	TRBV20-1	CSAREPTDYEQYF
TRBJ1-2	TRBV20-1	CSVRDSSGYTF
TRBJ2-1	TRBV7-3	CASSHADRGHNEQFF
TRBJ1-3	TRBV3-1	CATQERGNTIYF
TRBJ1-3	TRBV30	CAWSVRGSGNTIYF
TRBJ2-1	TRBV15	CATSRSSLSSEVSSYNEQFF
TRBJ1-2	TRBV4-1	CASSQDQGRYGYTF
TRBJ2-1	TRBV30	CAWSELAGGPNEQFF
TRBJ1-5	TRBV7-9	CASSNRSQPQHF
TRBJ2-7	TRBV7-9	CASSLGTGGVLLLHEQYF
TRBJ2-1	TRBV20-1	CSARDETSGHYNEQFF
TRBJ2-7	TRBV10-3	CAISEATAEQYF
TRBJ2-1	TRBV28	CAIERDSSYNEQFF
TRBJ2-7	TRBV28	CASSLYIRSGFYEQYF
TRBJ1-2	TRBV5-1	CASSLYTGDVRGYTF
TRBJ2-1	TRBV2	CASSVREGQLYEQFF
TRBJ2-7	TRBV20-1	CSPRTREDSYEQYF
TRBJ1-1	TRBV29-1	CSVVGQGYMNTEAFF
TRBJ1-3	TRBV20-1	CSASTLRGPGNTIYF
TRBJ1-3	TRBV30	CAWDAGSSGNTIYF
TRBJ1-5	TRBV20-1	CSALISPGLYSNQPQHF
TRBJ2-7	TRBV27	CASGSMLGSYEQYF
TRBJ2-5	TRBV20-1	CSARDRIGGGTTQYF
TRBJ1-6	TRBV7-8	CASSPRGTVVPLHF
TRBJ2-5	TRBV20-1	CSASVGGETQYF
TRBJ1-5	TRBV6-5	CASSYSPFDGNQPQHF
TRBJ1-1	TRBV7-9	CASRETETEAFF
TRBJ2-7	TRBV4-1	CASSTHPHDSSYEQYF
TRBJ2-7	TRBV20-1	CSAIPTGQGSYEQYF
TRBJ2-7	TRBV20-1	CSAHPRGRSYEQYF
TRBJ1-1	TRBV7-8	CASSFGATDEAFF